These 10 T cell receptor beta chains originate from one sample sequenced in a study of technical replicates of blood from several donors. Libraries were prepared by immunoSEQ multiplex PCR; TCRdb keeps only in-frame clonotypes and omits some of them. The table shows around 83,000 clones, with about 91% occurring only once. The sequenced material came from T cells isolated from PBMCs. The origin of the receptors is a human donor in good health. Some clones in this sample may be carry-over from other donors' samples.

V is TRBV6-6 and J is TRBJ2-7; D is unclear. Germline CDR1 reads MNHNY; CDR2 reads SVGAGI (reference sequence). V dropped 7 bases and J dropped 1 base, with 11 bases sitting between them. This CDR3 has 13 amino acids. The CDR3 sequence is CASTGEASYEQYF. CDR3 bases: TGTGCCAGCACCGGAGAGGCATCCTACGAGCAGTACTTC.

In this sample, this clone turned up once. The chain has TRBV7-9 and TRBJ2-7, with TRBD1 matching over 7 bases. Germline values: CDR1 SEHNR, CDR2 FQNEAQ (reference sequence). This CDR3 spans 13 amino acids. The V and J ends lost 5 bases and 2 bases, in that order; junction bases with no gene match: 3. CDR3: CASSQDRAYEQYF. In DNA, the CDR3 is TGTGCCAGCAGCCAAGACAGGGCCTACGAGCAGTACTTC.

This clone appeared once. The chain couples TRBV4-2 to TRBJ2-5, with D tentatively TRBD2 (6 bases). The germline V and J ends were trimmed by 4 bases and 2 bases, with 23 bases remaining between them. The CDR3 is 18 amino acids. Germline assignment: CDR1 LGHNA and CDR2 YNFKEQ. This chain's CDR3 is CASSLHPGSPGSQETQYF. CDR3 coding DNA: TGTGCCAGCAGCCTCCACCCCGGGAGCCCAGGGTCGCAAGAGACCCAGTACTTC.

This rearrangement joins TRBV13 to TRBJ2-3; D not certain. CDR1 is PRHDT and CDR2 is FYEKMQ in the germline V gene (reference sequence). The CDR3 is 12 amino acids. V lost 0 bases and J 8 bases, leaving 6 bases between the germline ends. CDR3 sequence: CASSLGPGTQYF. The CDR3 nucleotides are TGTGCCAGCAGCTTAGGGCCGGGTACGCAGTATTTT.

The chain couples TRBV7-8 to TRBJ1-2, with unresolved D. The CDR3 totals 13 residues. V was clipped by 2 bases and J by 4 bases, with 8 bases between them. The germline V gene encodes CDR1 SGHVS and CDR2 FQNEAQ. In DNA, the CDR3 is TGTGCCAGCAGCTTAATAGCAGCCTATGGCTACACCTTC. This gives the protein CASSLIAAYGYTF. The variable domain in full, with the rest retrieved from reference TRBV7-8 and TRBJ1-2, is GAGVSQSPRYKVAKRGQDVALRCDPISGHVSLFWYQQALGQGPEFLTYFQNEAQLDKSGLPSDRFFAERPEGSVSTLKIQRTQQEDSAVYLCASSLIAAYGYTFGSGTRLTVV.

This sequence joins TRBV28 and TRBJ2-7; 8 nucleotides match TRBD1. The CDR3 is 16 amino acids. The V gene's germline CDR1 is MDHEN and CDR2 SYDVKM. With V trimmed by 3 bases and J by 7 bases, 14 bases remained unmatched. For the CDR3, the DNA is TGTGCCAGCAGTTTTACTTTGGACAGGGTATTCGGGGAGCAGTACTTC. This sequence encodes CASSFTLDRVFGEQYF.

The rearrangement uses TRBV6-5 and TRBJ2-7; D not resolved. The germline gives CDR1 MNHEY, CDR2 SVGAGI. V lost 3 bases and J 4 bases, leaving 4 bases between the germline ends. The CDR3 totals 11 residues. The CDR3 reads CASSYEYEQYF. In DNA form, the CDR3 reads TGTGCCAGCAGTTATGAGTACGAGCAGTACTTC.

The sample holds one count of this clone. The rearrangement joins TRBV29-1 to TRBJ1-1; D not resolved. The CDR3 runs 13 residues. Trimming took 5 bases from V and 5 from J, leaving 15 bases between them. In germline, CDR1 is SQVTM, CDR2 ANQGSEA. The chain's CDR3 is CSVLLGERTEAFF. CDR3 sequence (DNA): TGCAGCGTTCTCCTGGGTGAGAGGACTGAAGCTTTCTTT.

V and J are TRBV28 and TRBJ1-5; no definite D call. CDR1 is MDHEN, CDR2 SYDVKM, per germline. Between the trimmed V and J ends, which lost 2 bases and 7 bases, there was a span of 6 bases. There are 12 residues in the CDR3. The CDR3 nucleotides are TGTGCCAGCAGTTTAGGAGAACAGCCCCAGCATTTT. It specifies CASSLGEQPQHF.

Only a few counts were recorded for this clone. The chain recombines TRBV28 with TRBJ2-7; 7 positions match TRBD1. This CDR3 has 12 residues. Unmatched junction bases numbered 5, after V lost 8 bases and J lost 4 bases. The germline V gene has CDR1 MDHEN and CDR2 SYDVKM. The CDR3 DNA reads TGTGCCAGCGGGACAGACGTATACGAGCAGTACTTC. It yields the protein CASGTDVYEQYF.